This T cell receptor (beta chain) was recorded in a study of shared clonotypes between healthy human individuals. Trimming removed 8 bases from V and 0 bases from J, with 10 bases in between. Germline assignment: CDR1 SNHLY and CDR2 FYNNEI. The CDR3 totals 14 residues. TCRdb's table, derived via immunoSEQ multiplex PCR, lists solely in-frame clones and lacks some. This sample carries roughly 2.2 million clones, roughly 90% of them seen once, and the ten largest clones take around 0.35%. Sequenced material: naive CD4+ T cells from PBMCs. Subset reported: CD45RA+ positively selected. This receptor was taken from a man aged 18-30 years in good health. Some clones in this sample may be carry-over from other donors' samples. This chain joins TRBV2 and TRBJ2-2, with D perhaps matching TRBD1 (5 bases). DNA of the CDR3: TGTGCCAGCTGGCAGGGCCCGAACACCGGGGAGCTGTTTTTT. Residues: CASWQGPNTGELFF.